Sequencing of this T cell receptor beta chain was carried out in a study of CD8+ T cells in alopecia areata. Broader study findings: Affected lesional scalp, above all in alopecia totalis/universalis, was more clonal than normal scalp. In scalp and blood, many expanded lesional clones persisted during tofacitinib.

This CDR3 is 13 amino acids long. V shed 6 bases, J shed 7 bases, and the junction held 4 bases outside the gene matches. Germline values: CDR1 MGHDK, CDR2 SYGVNS. Documented treatment: oral pan-JAK inhibitor, 5-10 mg twice daily. Extracted from the samples, RNA was reverse transcribed into cDNA to serve as the sequencing template. The protocol was immunoSEQ multiplex PCR, while the TCRdb copy is restricted to in-frame clones and leaves out a portion. The sample yields 120,000 or so clones, over 60% seen once. With respect to this clone: As yet, its antigen is unknown.

The sequence came from a human donor with alopecia areata. The rearrangement links TRBV25-1 to TRBJ1-2, with TRBD1 matching 11 bases. The source was CD4+ T cells sorted from blood, collected at week 4, from a patient treated with tofacitinib. CDR3 amino acids: CASSWTGGSGYTF. CDR3 sequence (DNA): TGTGCCAGCAGCTGGACAGGGGGCAGTGGCTACACCTTC.